This T cell receptor (beta chain) was sequenced for a study of cytomegalovirus exposure and HLA in healthy donors. Germline CDR1 reads MDHEN; CDR2 reads SYDVKM. V was shortened by 2 bases and J by 3 bases, with 10 bases between the two germline ends. CDR3 length equals 14 residues. About this clone: Its antigen is still unknown.

PCR primers comprised 60 Vbeta and 13 Jbeta primers. Clones were read by immunoSEQ multiplex PCR, and TCRdb kept only the in-frame ones, dropping some. The sample consists of 150,000 to 200,000 clones, 65% to 85% of them appearing once. Findings and limits, study-wide: With high specificity and sensitivity, the classifier reportedly diagnosed cytomegalovirus status.

This chain joins TRBV28 and TRBJ1-2; D ambiguous. The sample comprised PBMCs. The sequence came from a man in his fifties or sixties in good health and CMV-seronegative. CDR3 residues: CASSLEGTHYGYTF. CDR3 nucleotides: TGTGCCAGCAGTTTAGAGGGCACTCACTATGGCTACACCTTC.